Listed here is a single T cell receptor (beta chain). This clonotype was picked up a small number of times. Its antigen specificity is not known. Qualities for individual bases were not recorded, and no much larger clone is one base off. These data originate in a study of blood T cells in healthy people across ages (dated by TCRdb to the mid-2010s). Notes on the research overall: In model experiments, template switching captured roughly one uniquely barcoded TCR beta cDNA molecule for every two T cells. Using deep sequencing normalized with unique cDNA molecular identifiers, the study measured how TCR beta repertoire diversity changes with age. The donors were divided into four age groups: young (average around 17 years), middle-aged (about 39), aged (about 60) and long-lived (around 80). For two donors (one aged 18 to 30 and one aged 80 or older), the study analyzed two additional independent replicas of 1 million unique cDNA reads from the same blood draw.

After removal of 4 bases from V and 2 bases from J, the junction retains 8 bases not matched to a gene. The CDR3 holds 15 amino acids from the cysteine to the phenylalanine. Just the 45-base CDR3 DNA is kept, in frame starting at base 1. As encoded in the germline V gene (reference sequence), CDR1 is SGHKS while CDR2 is YYEKEE. The approximately 40 donors, aged about 6 to 95 years, were systemically healthy Caucasian individuals from Russia. About 10 milliliters of peripheral blood were collected from each donor into EDTA-treated Vacutainer tubes. PBMCs were isolated by Ficoll-Paque density-gradient centrifugation, with at least 6.5 million obtained per sample. Total RNA, at least 5.5 micrograms per sample, was extracted from PBMCs with Trizol reagent. The percentages of naive CD45RAhigh/CD27high T cells were determined by flow cytometry on a PBMC aliquot from every donor. The investigation overall reported the following: Because profiling used bulk unsorted PBMCs, naive and antigen-experienced compartments could not be compared conclusively. Compared with the aged group, the long-lived group had more naive CD4+ T cells, fewer expanded clones and increased TCR diversity, suggesting age selection. The CMV infection status of donors was not known, potentially confounding age-related changes in expanded clonotypes. Estimates of total diversity from one million sequenced T cells were regarded as lower bounds and underestimates. Observed TCR beta diversity per million T cells fell roughly linearly with age, and a significant reduction was already apparent by age about 36. Observed TCR beta diversity correlated strongly with the percentage of naive T cells measured by flow cytometry.

Receptor libraries were prepared by 5' RACE. Sequencing was carried out with an Illumina HiSeq 2500. A second PCR of roughly 7 to 11 cycles was performed with a sample-barcoded 5' primer and a J-beta primer mix. A unique molecular identifier was introduced onto each TCR beta cDNA molecule by a template-switch 5' adaptor carrying 12 random nucleotides. Each sample yielded at least 2.5 million CDR3-containing paired-end reads. First-strand cDNA synthesis was performed from all RNA using the Mint cDNA synthesis kit, with priming by a TRBC-specific oligonucleotide. After uracil-DNA glycosylase treatment, a first 18-cycle PCR used universal primers M1SS and BC2_uni_R on all cDNA. In the paper's pipeline: For normalization, 1 million high-quality reads were randomly selected from each sample, with every read carrying a distinct molecular identifier. Reads with shared molecular identifiers were discarded instead of being binned into consensus sequences. MiTCR, run with a Q25 quality threshold and the strictest error-elimination algorithm, handled CDR3 identification, clonotype clustering and error correction. A nonparametric unseen species model with Euler transformation was used to estimate a lower bound on total TCR beta diversity. Starting from the raw public reads, TCRdb applied fastp trimming at Q25, assembled clones with MiXCR and retained in-frame beta chains. Each entry merges the rows of one CDR3 protein and shows their most common DNA and genes. TCRdb, not the authors, supplied the V and J calls. Counted in this sample were roughly 1,100,000 distinct CDR3 sequences; about 25% of them appeared once. Of the sample, approximately 0.75% falls within the top ten clones.

This sample was shared with a second study, whose subject was T cells of mothers and their children. The second publication reports: Nine systemically healthy Caucasian individuals served as donors, namely three mothers together with their six children. cDNA synthesis used all of the extracted RNA, with approximately 1.4 ug of RNA in each 15 ul reaction. In the second PCR, the M1S primer added sample barcodes and 2-4 random nucleotides. More than 9 million TCR beta CDR3 reads were obtained from each mother, and 2.5 million to 3 million reads were obtained from each child. TCR recombination output is similarly shaped by thymic selection in related and unrelated pairs, with a minor effect exerted by inherited differences. Normalized repertoire overlap was always slightly but never significantly higher in related than unrelated mother-child pairs. With a sensitivity of about 100 clones per million clonotypes, no persistent microchimeric T cell clones were detected. In the study, deep NGS was used to compare the TCR beta repertoires of mothers and children, and features distinguishing related mother-child pairs from unrelated individuals were sought. On average, the children were roughly 11 +/- 4 years old, while the mothers were roughly 36 +/- 4 years old. After adapter ligation with NEBNext reagents, the libraries were sequenced on Illumina HiSeq 2000 with 100+100 nt paired-end reads. To avoid cross-contamination, the mother libraries and the child libraries were prepared a month apart and sequenced in separate runs. For each donor, somewhere between roughly 500,000 and 2,300,000 distinct TCR beta clonotypes were identified. Naive TCR beta clonotypes were estimated from low-frequency clonotypes matched to each donor's FACS-determined naive share, without sorting.

The chain joins TRBV5-5 to TRBJ2-7, and TRBD1 aligns with 8 junction nucleotides. The sample taken for sequencing was blood. The TCR comes from a girl aged 2 to 9 in good health. The CDR3 has the sequence CASSIPRTGTYEQYF. The nucleotide sequence reads as follows: TGTGCCAGCAGCATACCCCGGACAGGGACCTACGAGCAGTACTTC.